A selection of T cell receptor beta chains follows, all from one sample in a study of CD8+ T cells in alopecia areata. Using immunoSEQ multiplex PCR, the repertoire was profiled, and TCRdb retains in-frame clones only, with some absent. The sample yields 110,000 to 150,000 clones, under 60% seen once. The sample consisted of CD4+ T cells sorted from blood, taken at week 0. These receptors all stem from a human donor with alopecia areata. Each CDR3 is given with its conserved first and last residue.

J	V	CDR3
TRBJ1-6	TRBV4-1	CASSQSGQGYSPLHF
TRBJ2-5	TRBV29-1	CSEGDETQYF
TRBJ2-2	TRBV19	CASSIDRGLNTGELFF
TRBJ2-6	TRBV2	CASKAEFSGANVLTF
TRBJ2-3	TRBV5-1	CASSPLLAGSTDTQYF
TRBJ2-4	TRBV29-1	CSVRKNIQYF
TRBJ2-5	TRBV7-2	CASSSHGRQETQYF
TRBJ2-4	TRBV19	CASSILAGQGENIQYF
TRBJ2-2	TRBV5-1	CASRRSLNTGELFF
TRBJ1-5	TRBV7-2	CASSISGQGFEPQHF
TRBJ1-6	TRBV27	CASSLFGGNSPLHF
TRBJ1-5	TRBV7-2	CASSAGGSASPQHF
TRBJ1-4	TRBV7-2	CASSFAGTEKLFF
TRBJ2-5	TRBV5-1	CASSAGTHNQETQYF
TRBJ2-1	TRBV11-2	CASSSGLAGGNEQFF
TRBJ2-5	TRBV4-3	CASSLNPGRIQETQYF
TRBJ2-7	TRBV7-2	CASSSFGRNYEQYF
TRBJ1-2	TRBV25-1	CASSARLGSGYTF
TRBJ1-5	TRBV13	CASSLGQDSNQPQHF
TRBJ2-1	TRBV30	CAWSVLGGINEQFF
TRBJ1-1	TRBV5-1	CASSLESEAFF
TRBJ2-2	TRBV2	CASSAPGRGTGELFF
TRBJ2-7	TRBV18	CASSSGGEQYF
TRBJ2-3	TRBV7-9	CASSLTSGEDTQYF
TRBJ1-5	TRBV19	CATRGTGVWPQHF
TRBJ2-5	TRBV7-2	CASSRDREVQYF
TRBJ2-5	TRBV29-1	CSAAAGGGETQYF
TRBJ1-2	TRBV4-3	CASSQEVSHRGGYGYTF
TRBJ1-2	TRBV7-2	CASSVDTNYGYTF
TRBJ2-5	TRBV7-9	CASSLSAGQETQYF
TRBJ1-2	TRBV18	CASSWDVEYGYTF
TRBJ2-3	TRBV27	CASGGTVAAGTDTQYF
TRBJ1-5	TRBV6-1	CASSEGPQPQHF
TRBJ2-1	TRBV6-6	CASSYSRDRGNNEQFF
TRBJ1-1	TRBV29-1	CSVAQGTEAFF
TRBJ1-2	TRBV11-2	CASPGGAGGYTF
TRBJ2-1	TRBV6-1	CASSDGTASYNEQFF
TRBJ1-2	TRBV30	CAWSVRQGYGYTF
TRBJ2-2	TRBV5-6	CASSPRTGLGELFF
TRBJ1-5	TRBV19	CASRSGLTDSNQPQHF
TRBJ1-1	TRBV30	CAWSPLWRGAFF
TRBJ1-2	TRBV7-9	CASSSRDRVSNYGYTF
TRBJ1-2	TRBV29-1	CSVVTGGYGYTF
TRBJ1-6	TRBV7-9	CASSPGPEKVTLHF
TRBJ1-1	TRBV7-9	CASSPGLGAFF
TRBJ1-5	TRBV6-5	CASSYSVRTQPQHF
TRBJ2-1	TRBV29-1	CSVGGYNEQFF
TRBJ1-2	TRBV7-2	CASSTSTGINYGYTF
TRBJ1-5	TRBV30	CAWSGQPNQPQHF
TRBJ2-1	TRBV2	CASLGAGANNEQFF